These 4 T cell receptor beta chains share one sample of origin, sequenced in a study of blood T cells in healthy people across ages. The use of a sample-barcoded 5' primer and a J-beta primer mix characterized a second PCR of roughly 7 to 11 cycles. TCRdb analysed the 5' RACE reads with MiXCR anew, one entry per CDR3 protein. Of 540,000 or so distinct CDR3 sequences detected, less than 25% appear once; the ten largest clones hold approximately 10%. These records were also assigned to another study, of T cells of mothers and their children.

Sequenced material: blood. These receptors came from a boy younger than 18 in good health.

This clonotype was picked up a small number of times. This chain links TRBV28 with TRBJ2-7; unclear D gene. Trimming left V 6 bases short and J 3 bases short, with 6 bases between. The CDR3 sequence is 11 residues long. Germline-derived CDR1 and CDR2 are MDHEN and SYDVKM. The CDR3 nucleotides read TGTGCCAGCAGGGTTGGCTACGAGCAGTACTTC. Protein product: CASRVGYEQYF.

V usage is TRBV7-9 and J usage is TRBJ2-5, with D possibly TRBD2 on 5 matching bases. CDR3 length equals 16 residues. V lost 3 bases and J 4 bases, leaving 18 bases between the germline ends. Germline CDR1 is SEHNR and CDR2 is FQNEAQ (reference sequence). In nucleotides, the CDR3 is TGTGCCAGCAGCTTCCAAAGGGAACAAGGGAGAGAGACCCAGTACTTC. This codes for CASSFQREQGRETQYF.

This clonotype was recorded a few times. The V call is TRBV24-1, the J call TRBJ2-2; D gene uncertain. There are 12 residues in the CDR3. V lost 5 bases to trimming and J lost 4 bases, with 4 bases between them. Germline CDR1 KGHDR, CDR2 SFDVKD. The CDR3 protein is CATSGRTGELFF. Here the CDR3 DNA reads TGTGCCACCAGTGGACGCACCGGGGAGCTGTTTTTT.

This clonotype was detected a few times. The chain has TRBV12-3 or TRBV12-4 and TRBJ2-5, with 7 bases identical to TRBD2. The better agreement between TRBJ2-7 and the DNA end casts doubt on the J call. CDR3 length equals 15 residues. The CDR3 reads CASSLSGGSGYEQYF. For the CDR3, the DNA is TGTGCCAGCAGTTTATCCGGGGGGTCTGGCTACGAGCAGTACTTC.